The rows below give T cell receptor beta chains drawn from one sample of a study of beta chain features in type 1 diabetes. Here immunoSEQ multiplex PCR was the method, and the copy in TCRdb shows in-frame clones only, minus some. The table lists some 290,000 clones, approximately 24% of them singletons. What was sequenced was naive CD4+ T cells from blood. The receptor source for this set is a woman under 40 with type 1 diabetes. Both conserved end residues are part of each CDR3. D genes are given only for firm matches. For some rows the clone size is stated as once, few or many, or as a class when expanded; others skip it.

j_call: TRBJ1-2
d_call: .
v_call: TRBV5-1
clone_size: .
cdr3_aa: CASSLEGHGDTANYGYTF
cdr3_nt: TGCGCCAGCAGCTTGGAGGGTCATGGGGACACCGCTAACTATGGCTACACCTTC

j_call: TRBJ2-7
d_call: TRBD2
v_call: TRBV27
clone_size: .
cdr3_aa: CASSVGVGLADYEQYF
cdr3_nt: TGTGCCAGCAGCGTCGGTGTTGGGCTAGCGGATTACGAGCAGTACTTC

j_call: TRBJ2-4
d_call: TRBD1
v_call: TRBV2
clone_size: .
cdr3_aa: CASTGTGGFNIQYF
cdr3_nt: TGTGCCAGCACCGGGACAGGGGGCTTCAACATTCAGTACTTC

j_call: TRBJ2-3
d_call: TRBD2
v_call: TRBV15
clone_size: .
cdr3_aa: CATSRAGGSDTQYF
cdr3_nt: TGTGCCACCAGCCGCGCGGGAGGATCAGATACGCAGTATTTT

j_call: TRBJ1-1
d_call: .
v_call: TRBV18
clone_size: .
cdr3_aa: CASSPKTPNTEAFF
cdr3_nt: TGTGCCAGCTCACCAAAGACACCGAACACTGAAGCTTTCTTT

j_call: TRBJ2-1
d_call: TRBD2
v_call: TRBV5-1
clone_size: .
cdr3_aa: CASSYGLAGYNEQFF
cdr3_nt: TGCGCCAGCAGCTATGGACTAGCGGGGTACAATGAGCAGTTCTTC

j_call: TRBJ2-1
d_call: TRBD2
v_call: TRBV4-1
clone_size: few
cdr3_aa: CASSHGGRKFSNEQFF
cdr3_nt: TGCGCCAGCAGCCATGGCGGGAGGAAGTTTAGCAATGAGCAGTTCTTC

j_call: TRBJ1-1
d_call: .
v_call: TRBV28
clone_size: .
cdr3_aa: CASSLSTGYSEAFF
cdr3_nt: TGTGCCAGCAGTCTCTCTACAGGGTACTCTGAAGCTTTCTTT

j_call: TRBJ2-1
d_call: .
v_call: TRBV7-7
clone_size: .
cdr3_aa: CASSPASTAIEQFF
cdr3_nt: TGTGCTAGCAGCCCAGCCTCAACAGCTATTGAGCAGTTCTTC

j_call: TRBJ2-1
d_call: TRBD2
v_call: TRBV7-9
clone_size: .
cdr3_aa: CASSLAGGPSYNEQFF
cdr3_nt: TGTGCCAGCAGCTTAGCGGGAGGGCCCTCCTACAATGAGCAGTTCTTC

j_call: TRBJ2-2
d_call: TRBD2
v_call: TRBV4-2
clone_size: few
cdr3_aa: CASSQKRTSGANTGELFF
cdr3_nt: TGTGCCAGCAGCCAAAAGAGGACTAGCGGCGCGAACACCGGGGAGCTGTTTTTT

j_call: TRBJ1-2
d_call: .
v_call: TRBV11-2
clone_size: .
cdr3_aa: CASSLVSQDYGYTF
cdr3_nt: TGTGCCAGCAGCTTAGTATCACAAGACTATGGCTACACCTTC

j_call: TRBJ2-7
d_call: .
v_call: TRBV9
clone_size: .
cdr3_aa: CASSKGVSSYEQYF
cdr3_nt: TGTGCCAGCAGCAAAGGGGTTAGCTCCTACGAGCAGTACTTC

j_call: TRBJ2-3
d_call: .
v_call: TRBV18
clone_size: .
cdr3_aa: CASSPPGHLTQYF
cdr3_nt: TGTGCCAGCTCACCCCCGGGACATCTAACGCAGTATTTT

j_call: TRBJ2-1
d_call: .
v_call: TRBV4-2
clone_size: few
cdr3_aa: CASSQGGNEQFF
cdr3_nt: TGTGCCAGCAGCCAAGGAGGCAATGAGCAGTTCTTC

j_call: TRBJ2-4
d_call: TRBD2
v_call: TRBV5-1
clone_size: .
cdr3_aa: CASSLGLAGVADIQYF
cdr3_nt: TGCGCCAGCAGCTTGGGACTAGCGGGAGTGGCGGACATTCAGTACTTC

j_call: TRBJ2-7
d_call: TRBD1
v_call: TRBV7-9
clone_size: few
cdr3_aa: CASSLDRGSYEQYF
cdr3_nt: TGTGCCAGCAGCTTGGACAGGGGTTCCTACGAGCAGTACTTC

j_call: TRBJ2-3
d_call: .
v_call: TRBV6-5
clone_size: few
cdr3_aa: CASSYSSGLPQYF
cdr3_nt: TGTGCCAGCAGTTACTCGAGCGGACTACCGCAGTATTTT

j_call: TRBJ2-5
d_call: TRBD1
v_call: TRBV27
clone_size: few
cdr3_aa: CASRGQAGAQYF
cdr3_nt: TGTGCCAGCAGGGGACAGGCTGGGGCCCAGTACTTC

j_call: TRBJ2-6
d_call: .
v_call: TRBV4-1
clone_size: .
cdr3_aa: CASSQDSFGVALTF
cdr3_nt: TGCGCCAGCAGCCAAGATAGTTTCGGGGTTGCCCTGACTTTC

j_call: TRBJ2-7
d_call: .
v_call: TRBV7-9
clone_size: few
cdr3_aa: CASSLESAEDEQYF
cdr3_nt: TGTGCCAGCAGCTTAGAGTCCGCGGAGGACGAGCAGTACTTC

j_call: TRBJ2-3
d_call: TRBD2
v_call: TRBV7-9
clone_size: few
cdr3_aa: CASSPPSGREGTDTQYF
cdr3_nt: TGTGCCAGCAGCCCTCCTAGCGGGAGAGAGGGCACAGATACGCAGTATTTT

j_call: TRBJ2-3
d_call: TRBD2
v_call: TRBV7-3
clone_size: .
cdr3_aa: CASSSQAGGTDTQYF
cdr3_nt: TGTGCCAGCAGCTCCCAAGCGGGAGGCACAGATACGCAGTATTTT

j_call: TRBJ1-2
d_call: .
v_call: TRBV15
clone_size: .
cdr3_aa: CATSRDEGRNYGYTF
cdr3_nt: TGTGCCACCAGCAGAGATGAGGGTAGGAACTATGGCTACACCTTC

j_call: TRBJ2-7
d_call: .
v_call: TRBV5-6
clone_size: .
cdr3_aa: CASSSTSMSRVNEQYF
cdr3_nt: TGTGCCAGCAGCTCTACATCTATGTCCCGGGTTAACGAGCAGTACTTC

j_call: TRBJ2-1
d_call: TRBD1
v_call: TRBV7-9
clone_size: .
cdr3_aa: CASSWTGYNEQFF
cdr3_nt: TGTGCCAGCAGCTGGACAGGGTACAATGAGCAGTTCTTC

j_call: TRBJ1-2
d_call: .
v_call: TRBV18
clone_size: .
cdr3_aa: CASSHPDSWYGYTF
cdr3_nt: TGTGCCAGCTCACACCCCGACAGTTGGTATGGCTACACCTTC

j_call: TRBJ2-3
d_call: TRBD1
v_call: TRBV6-6
clone_size: few
cdr3_aa: CASITGGGLDTQYF
cdr3_nt: TGTGCCAGCATTACAGGGGGCGGACTGGATACGCAGTATTTT

j_call: TRBJ1-2
d_call: TRBD1
v_call: TRBV7-2
clone_size: .
cdr3_aa: CASSLGRDSIYGYTF
cdr3_nt: TGTGCCAGCAGCTTAGGCCGGGACAGCATCTATGGCTACACCTTC